This note documents a single TCR beta chain sequence. Its target is not known. With a J-beta primer mix and a sample-barcoded 5' primer, a second PCR ran about 6 to 11 cycles. A single record per CDR3 protein comes from TCRdb applying MiXCR to the 5' RACE reads. Seen here are about 640,000 distinct CDR3 sequences, about 30% observed once, and the top ten hold around 14%. The CDR3 length is 14 residues. Trimming stripped 3 bases from V and 1 base from J, with 9 bases between. Looked up from germline, CDR1 is SGHTA and CDR2 is FQGNSA. The record originates from a study of blood T cells in healthy people across ages. Study observations and caveats: Lack of knowledge of donor CMV status possibly confounded expanded clonotype changes. Relative to aged donors, long-lived donors carried more naive CD4+ cells and displayed higher diversity. With age, beta diversity per million T cells declined roughly linearly, significantly by 30 to 40.

Each individual donor underwent a draw of approximately 10 milliliters of peripheral blood. The chain employs TRBV7-2 and TRBJ1-1; D unclear. Sequencing used blood. The receptor was derived from a woman older than 75 in good health. The CDR3 spells CASSFLVGNTEAFF. For the CDR3, the DNA is TGTGCCAGCAGCTTCTTGGTGGGGAACACTGAAGCTTTCTTT.